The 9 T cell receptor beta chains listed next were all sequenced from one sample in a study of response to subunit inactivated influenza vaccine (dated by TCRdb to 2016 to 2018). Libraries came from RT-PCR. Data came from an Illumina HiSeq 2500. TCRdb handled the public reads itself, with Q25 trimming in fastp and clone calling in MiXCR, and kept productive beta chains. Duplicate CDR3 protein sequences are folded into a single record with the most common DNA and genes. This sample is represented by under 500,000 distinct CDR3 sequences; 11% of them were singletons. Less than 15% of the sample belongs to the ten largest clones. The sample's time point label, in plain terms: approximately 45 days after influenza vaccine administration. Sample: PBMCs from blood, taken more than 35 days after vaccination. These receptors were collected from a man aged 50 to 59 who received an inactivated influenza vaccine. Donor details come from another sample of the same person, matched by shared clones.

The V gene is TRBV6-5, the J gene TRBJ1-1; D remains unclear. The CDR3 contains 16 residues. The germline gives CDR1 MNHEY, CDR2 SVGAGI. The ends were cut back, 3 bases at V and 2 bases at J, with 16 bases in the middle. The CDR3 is CASSYWTFGGNTEAFF. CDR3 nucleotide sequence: TGTGCCAGCAGTTATTGGACTTTTGGAGGAAACACTGAAGCTTTCTTT.

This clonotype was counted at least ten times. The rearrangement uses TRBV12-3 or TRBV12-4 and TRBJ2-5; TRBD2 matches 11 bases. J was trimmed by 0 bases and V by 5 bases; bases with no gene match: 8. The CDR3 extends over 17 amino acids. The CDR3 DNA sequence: TGTGCCAGCAGTCGGACTAGCGGGTCTACGTACCAAGAGACCCAGTACTTC. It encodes CASSRTSGSTYQETQYF.

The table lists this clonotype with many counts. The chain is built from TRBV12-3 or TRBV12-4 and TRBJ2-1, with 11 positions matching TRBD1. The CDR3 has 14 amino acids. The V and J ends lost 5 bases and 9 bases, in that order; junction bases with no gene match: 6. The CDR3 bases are TGTGCCAGCAGTCGCGGGACAGGGGGGGCTGAGCAGTTCTTC. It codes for CASSRGTGGAEQFF.

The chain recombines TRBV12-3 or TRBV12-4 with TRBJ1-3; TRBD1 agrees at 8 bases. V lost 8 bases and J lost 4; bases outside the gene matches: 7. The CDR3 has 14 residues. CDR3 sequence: CASHMTGAGNTIYF. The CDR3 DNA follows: TGTGCCAGCCATATGACAGGGGCCGGAAACACCATATATTTT.

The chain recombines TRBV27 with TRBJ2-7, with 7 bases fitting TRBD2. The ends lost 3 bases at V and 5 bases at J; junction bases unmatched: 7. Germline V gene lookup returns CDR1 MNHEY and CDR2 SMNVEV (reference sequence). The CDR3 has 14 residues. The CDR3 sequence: CASSLREGYNEQYF. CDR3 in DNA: TGTGCCAGCAGTTTGAGGGAGGGGTACAACGAGCAGTACTTC.

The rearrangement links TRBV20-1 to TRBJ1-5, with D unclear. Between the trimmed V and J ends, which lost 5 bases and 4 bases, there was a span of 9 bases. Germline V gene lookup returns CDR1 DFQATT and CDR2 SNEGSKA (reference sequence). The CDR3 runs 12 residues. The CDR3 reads CSAAEVNQPQHF. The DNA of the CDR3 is TGCAGTGCTGCTGAAGTTAATCAGCCCCAGCATTTT.

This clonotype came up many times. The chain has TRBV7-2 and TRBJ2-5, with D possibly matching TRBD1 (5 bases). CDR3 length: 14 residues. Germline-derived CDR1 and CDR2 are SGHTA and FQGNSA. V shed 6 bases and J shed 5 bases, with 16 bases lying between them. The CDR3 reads CASSLTAIGETQYF. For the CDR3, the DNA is TGTGCCAGCAGTTTGACAGCGATCGGGGAGACCCAGTACTTC.

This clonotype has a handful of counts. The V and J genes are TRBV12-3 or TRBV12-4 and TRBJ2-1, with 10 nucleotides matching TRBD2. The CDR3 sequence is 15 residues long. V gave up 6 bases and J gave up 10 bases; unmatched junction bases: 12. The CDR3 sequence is CASSLGASGSGEQFF. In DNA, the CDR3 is TGTGCCAGCAGCCTAGGGGCTAGCGGGAGTGGAGAGCAGTTCTTC.

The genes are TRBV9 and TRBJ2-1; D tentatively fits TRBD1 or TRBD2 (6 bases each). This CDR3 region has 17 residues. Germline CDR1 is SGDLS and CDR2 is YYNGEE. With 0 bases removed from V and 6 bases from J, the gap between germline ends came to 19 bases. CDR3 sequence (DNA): TGTGCCAGCAGCGTAGGTGGGCTGGGGGGCTACGGCAATGAGCAGTTCTTC. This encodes CASSVGGLGGYGNEQFF.